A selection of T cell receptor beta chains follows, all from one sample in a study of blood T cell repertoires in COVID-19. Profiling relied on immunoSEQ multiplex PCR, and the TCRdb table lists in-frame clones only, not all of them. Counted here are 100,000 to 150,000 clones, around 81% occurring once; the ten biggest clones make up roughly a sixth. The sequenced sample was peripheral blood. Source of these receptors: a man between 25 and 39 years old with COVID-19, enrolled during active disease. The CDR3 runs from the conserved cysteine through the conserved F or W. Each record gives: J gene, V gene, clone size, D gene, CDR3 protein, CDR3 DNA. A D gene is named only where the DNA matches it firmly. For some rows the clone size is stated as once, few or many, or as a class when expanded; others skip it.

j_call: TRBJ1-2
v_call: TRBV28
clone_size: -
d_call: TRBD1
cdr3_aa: CADQGVGGYTF
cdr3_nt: TGTGCCGATCAGGGGGTCGGGGGCTACACCTTC

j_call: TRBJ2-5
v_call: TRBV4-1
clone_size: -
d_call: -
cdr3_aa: CASSQVEGAGETQYF
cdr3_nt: TGCGCCAGCAGCCAAGTCGAGGGGGCGGGGGAGACCCAGTACTTC

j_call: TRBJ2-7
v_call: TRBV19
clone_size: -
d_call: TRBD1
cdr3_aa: CASSIGTGTYEQYF
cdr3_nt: TGTGCCAGTAGTATCGGGACAGGGACCTACGAGCAGTACTTC

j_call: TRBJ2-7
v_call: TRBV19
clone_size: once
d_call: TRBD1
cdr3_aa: CASRGGTGFHEQYF
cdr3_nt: TGTGCCAGTAGAGGAGGGACAGGGTTCCACGAGCAGTACTTC

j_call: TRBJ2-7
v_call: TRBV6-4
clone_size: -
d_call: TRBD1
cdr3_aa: CASSVPRTGPRLHEQYF
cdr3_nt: TGTGCCAGCAGTGTACCCCGGACAGGTCCCCGGTTGCACGAGCAGTACTTC

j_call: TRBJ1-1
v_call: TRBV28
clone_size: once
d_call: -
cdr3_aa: CASSLALNGEAFF
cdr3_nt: TGTGCCAGCAGTTTGGCCCTTAACGGGGAAGCTTTCTTT

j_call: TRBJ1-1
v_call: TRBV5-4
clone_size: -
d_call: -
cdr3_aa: CASSLGKYRANTEAFF
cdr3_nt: TGTGCCAGCAGCTTGGGAAAGTACAGAGCGAACACTGAAGCTTTCTTT

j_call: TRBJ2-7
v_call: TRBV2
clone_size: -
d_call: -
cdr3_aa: CASSETYLSYEQYF
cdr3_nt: TGTGCCAGCAGTGAGACTTACCTTTCCTACGAGCAGTACTTC

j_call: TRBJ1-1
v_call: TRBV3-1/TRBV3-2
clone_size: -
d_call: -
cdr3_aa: CASSQGRRENTEAFF
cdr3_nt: TGTGCCAGCAGCCAAGGGCGTCGGGAGAACACTGAAGCTTTCTTT

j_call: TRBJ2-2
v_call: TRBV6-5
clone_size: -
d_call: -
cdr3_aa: CASSLGRNTGELFF
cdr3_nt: TGTGCCAGCAGTTTGGGCAGAAACACCGGGGAGCTGTTTTTT

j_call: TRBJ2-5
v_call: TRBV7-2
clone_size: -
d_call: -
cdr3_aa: CASSLGRGGAGQETQYF
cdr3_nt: TGTGCCAGCAGCTTAGGAAGAGGAGGGGCAGGTCAAGAGACCCAGTACTTC

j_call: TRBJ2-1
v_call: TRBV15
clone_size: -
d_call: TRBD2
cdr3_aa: CATLGISGRKDEQFF
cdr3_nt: TGTGCCACGTTAGGGATTAGCGGGAGGAAGGATGAGCAGTTCTTC

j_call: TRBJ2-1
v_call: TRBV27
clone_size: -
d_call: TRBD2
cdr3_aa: CASSSGTGGNNEQFF
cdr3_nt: TGTGCCAGCAGTTCGGGAACGGGAGGGAACAATGAGCAGTTCTTC

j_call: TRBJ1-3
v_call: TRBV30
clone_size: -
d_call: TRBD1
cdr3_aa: CAWSAQGNSGNTIYF
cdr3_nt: TGTGCCTGGAGTGCACAGGGGAACTCTGGAAACACCATATATTTT

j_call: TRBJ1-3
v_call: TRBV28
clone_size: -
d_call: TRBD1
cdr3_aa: CASSPPGQPSSGNTIYF
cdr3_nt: TGTGCCAGCAGTCCACCGGGACAGCCAAGCTCTGGAAACACCATATATTTT

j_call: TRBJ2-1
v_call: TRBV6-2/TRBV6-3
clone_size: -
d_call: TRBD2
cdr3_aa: CASSYSMSTSGSTGEQFF
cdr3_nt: TGTGCCAGCAGTTACTCGATGTCGACTAGCGGGAGTACGGGAGAGCAGTTCTTC

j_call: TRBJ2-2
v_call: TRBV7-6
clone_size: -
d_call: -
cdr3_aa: CASSLGWRGGTGELFF
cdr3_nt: TGTGCCAGCAGCTTAGGCTGGCGGGGCGGGACCGGGGAGCTGTTTTTT

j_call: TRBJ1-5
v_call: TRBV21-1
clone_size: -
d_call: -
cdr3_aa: CASCLQPGGQPQHF
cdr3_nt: TGTGCCAGCTGTTTGCAACCAGGGGGTCAGCCCCAGCATTTT

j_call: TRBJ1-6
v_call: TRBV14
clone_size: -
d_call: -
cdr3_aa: CASSPRPGGNSPLHF
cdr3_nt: TGTGCCAGCAGCCCCAGGCCGGGCGGGAATTCACCCCTCCACTTT

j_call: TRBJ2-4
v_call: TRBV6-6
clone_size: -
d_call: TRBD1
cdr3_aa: CASSWGQPAVANIQYF
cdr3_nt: TGTGCCAGCAGCTGGGGACAGCCAGCTGTGGCGAACATTCAGTACTTC

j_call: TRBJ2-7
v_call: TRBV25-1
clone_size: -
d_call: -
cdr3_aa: CASSAVDSGPHEQYF
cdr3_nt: TGTGCCAGCAGTGCTGTGGACAGCGGACCCCACGAGCAGTACTTC

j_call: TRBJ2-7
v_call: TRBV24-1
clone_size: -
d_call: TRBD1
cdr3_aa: CATSESTLRGTGPTMYEQYF
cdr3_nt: TGTGCCACCAGTGAATCAACCCTCCGTGGGACAGGGCCAACTATGTACGAGCAGTACTTC

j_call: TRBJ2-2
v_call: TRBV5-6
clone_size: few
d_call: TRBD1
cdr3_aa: CASSPDRGRRGELFF
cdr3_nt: TGTGCCAGCAGCCCAGACAGGGGGCGGAGAGGGGAGCTGTTTTTT

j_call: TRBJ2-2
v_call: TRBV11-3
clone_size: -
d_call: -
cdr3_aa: CASSPGQPGELFF
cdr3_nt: TGTGCCAGCAGCCCAGGACAGCCCGGGGAGCTGTTTTTT

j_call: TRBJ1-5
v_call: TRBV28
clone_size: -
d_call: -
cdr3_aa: CASSLFGLLDGLHQPQHF
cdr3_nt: TGTGCCAGCAGTTTATTTGGCCTGCTCGACGGACTGCATCAGCCCCAGCATTTT

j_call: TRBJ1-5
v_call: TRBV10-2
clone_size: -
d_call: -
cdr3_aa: CASSVDNQPQHF
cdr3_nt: TGCGCCAGCAGTGTAGATAATCAGCCCCAGCATTTT

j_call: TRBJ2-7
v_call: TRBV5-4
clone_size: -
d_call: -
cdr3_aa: CASSLRGSHEQYF
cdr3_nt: TGTGCCAGCAGCTTAAGGGGAAGCCACGAGCAGTACTTC

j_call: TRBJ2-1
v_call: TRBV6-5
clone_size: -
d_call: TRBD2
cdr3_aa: CASSYGGSQNNEQFF
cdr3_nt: TGTGCCAGCAGTTACGGCGGGAGTCAGAACAATGAGCAGTTCTTC

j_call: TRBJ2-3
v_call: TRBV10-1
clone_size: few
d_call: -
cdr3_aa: CASSESTTYTDTQYF
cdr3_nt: TGCGCCAGCAGTGAGTCAACAACATACACAGATACGCAGTATTTT

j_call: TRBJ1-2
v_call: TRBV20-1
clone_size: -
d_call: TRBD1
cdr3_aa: CSAYRGTLYTF
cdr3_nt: TGCAGTGCTTACAGGGGGACACTCTACACCTTC

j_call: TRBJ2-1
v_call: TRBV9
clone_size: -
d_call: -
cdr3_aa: CASSVAGNHYNEQFF
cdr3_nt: TGTGCCAGCAGCGTAGCGGGGAACCATTACAATGAGCAGTTCTTC

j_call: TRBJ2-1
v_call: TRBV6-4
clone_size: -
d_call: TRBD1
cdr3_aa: CASSGQGFSHNEQFF
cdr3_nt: TGTGCCAGCAGTGGACAGGGTTTCTCACACAATGAGCAGTTCTTC

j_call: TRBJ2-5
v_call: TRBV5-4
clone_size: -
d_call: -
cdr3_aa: CASSLRLGGAETQYF
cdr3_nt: TGTGCCAGCAGCTTGCGCCTCGGCGGGGCAGAAACCCAGTACTTC

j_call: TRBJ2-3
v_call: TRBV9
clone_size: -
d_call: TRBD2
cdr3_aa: CASSVGWAGGPPDTQYF
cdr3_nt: TGTGCCAGCAGCGTAGGATGGGCGGGGGGGCCCCCAGATACGCAGTATTTT

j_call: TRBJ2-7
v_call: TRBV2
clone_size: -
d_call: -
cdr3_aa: CASQASYEQYF
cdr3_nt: TGTGCCAGCCAGGCCTCCTACGAGCAGTACTTC

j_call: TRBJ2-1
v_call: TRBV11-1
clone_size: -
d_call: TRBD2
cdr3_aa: CASSLARLAAYNEQFF
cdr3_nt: TGTGCCAGCAGCTTAGCTAGGCTAGCGGCTTACAATGAGCAGTTCTTC

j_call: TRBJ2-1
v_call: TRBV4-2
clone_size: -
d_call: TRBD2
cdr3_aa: CASSQSIAGGGDEQFF
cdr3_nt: TGTGCCAGCAGCCAATCGATAGCGGGGGGTGGAGATGAGCAGTTCTTC

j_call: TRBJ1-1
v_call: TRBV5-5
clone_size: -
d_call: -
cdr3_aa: CASSLVLLNTEAFF
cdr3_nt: TGTGCCAGCAGCTTGGTACTTTTGAACACTGAAGCTTTCTTT

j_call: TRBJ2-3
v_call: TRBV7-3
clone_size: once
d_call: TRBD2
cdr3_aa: CASSAASGRWGTQYF
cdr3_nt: TGTGCCAGCAGCGCCGCTAGCGGGAGATGGGGTACGCAGTATTTT

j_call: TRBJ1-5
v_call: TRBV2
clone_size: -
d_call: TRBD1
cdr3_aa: CASSEGGVWDRDQPQHF
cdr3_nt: TGTGCCAGCAGTGAAGGGGGGGTGTGGGACAGGGATCAGCCCCAGCATTTT

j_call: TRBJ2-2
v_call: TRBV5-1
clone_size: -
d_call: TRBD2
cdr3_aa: CASSFRLAGGPGTGELFF
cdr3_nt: TGCGCCAGCAGCTTCCGACTAGCGGGAGGGCCGGGGACCGGGGAGCTGTTTTTT

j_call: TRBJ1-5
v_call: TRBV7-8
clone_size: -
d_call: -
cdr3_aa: CASSLGPGQPQHF
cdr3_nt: TGTGCCAGCAGCTTAGGCCCGGGACAGCCCCAGCATTTT

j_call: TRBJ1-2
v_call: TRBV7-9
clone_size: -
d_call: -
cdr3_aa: CASSLARAGDDGYTF
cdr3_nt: TGTGCCAGCAGCTTAGCCCGAGCGGGGGACGATGGCTACACCTTC

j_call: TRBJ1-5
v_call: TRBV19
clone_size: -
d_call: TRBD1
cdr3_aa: CASTTPGQGPDQPQHF
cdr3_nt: TGTGCCAGTACAACTCCGGGACAGGGACCGGATCAGCCCCAGCATTTT

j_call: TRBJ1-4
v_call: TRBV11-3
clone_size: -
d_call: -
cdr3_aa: CASSLDNSIGKLFF
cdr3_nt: TGTGCCAGCAGCTTAGATAACAGCATAGGAAAACTGTTTTTT

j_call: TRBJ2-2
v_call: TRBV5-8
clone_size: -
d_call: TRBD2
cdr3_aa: CASSPGLANTGELFF
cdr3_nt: TGTGCCAGCAGTCCCGGACTAGCGAACACCGGGGAGCTGTTTTTT

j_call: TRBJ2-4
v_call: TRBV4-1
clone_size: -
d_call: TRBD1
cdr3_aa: CASSQDLRGRLWNIQYF
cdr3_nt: TGCGCCAGCAGCCAAGATTTAAGGGGGCGGTTATGGAACATTCAGTACTTC

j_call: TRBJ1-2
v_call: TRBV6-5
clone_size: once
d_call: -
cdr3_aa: CASKFSRAGVHGYTF
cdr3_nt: TGTGCCAGCAAGTTTAGCAGGGCGGGGGTGCATGGCTACACCTTC

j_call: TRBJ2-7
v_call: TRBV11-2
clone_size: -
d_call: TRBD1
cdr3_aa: CASSLDGGGRQGLDEQYF
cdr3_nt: TGTGCCAGCAGCTTAGATGGAGGGGGGCGACAGGGGTTGGACGAGCAGTACTTC